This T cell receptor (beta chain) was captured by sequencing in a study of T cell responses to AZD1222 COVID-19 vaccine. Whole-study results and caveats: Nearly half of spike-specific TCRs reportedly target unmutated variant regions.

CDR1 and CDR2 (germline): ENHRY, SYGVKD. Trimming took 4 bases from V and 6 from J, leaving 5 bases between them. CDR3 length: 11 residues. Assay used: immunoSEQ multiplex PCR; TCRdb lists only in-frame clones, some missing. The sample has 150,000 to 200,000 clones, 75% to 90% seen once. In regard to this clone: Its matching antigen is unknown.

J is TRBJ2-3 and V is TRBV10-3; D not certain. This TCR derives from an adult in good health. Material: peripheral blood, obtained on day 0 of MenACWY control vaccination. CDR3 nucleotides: TGTGCCATCAGTGTGGGGGATACGCAGTATTTT. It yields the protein CAISVGDTQYF.